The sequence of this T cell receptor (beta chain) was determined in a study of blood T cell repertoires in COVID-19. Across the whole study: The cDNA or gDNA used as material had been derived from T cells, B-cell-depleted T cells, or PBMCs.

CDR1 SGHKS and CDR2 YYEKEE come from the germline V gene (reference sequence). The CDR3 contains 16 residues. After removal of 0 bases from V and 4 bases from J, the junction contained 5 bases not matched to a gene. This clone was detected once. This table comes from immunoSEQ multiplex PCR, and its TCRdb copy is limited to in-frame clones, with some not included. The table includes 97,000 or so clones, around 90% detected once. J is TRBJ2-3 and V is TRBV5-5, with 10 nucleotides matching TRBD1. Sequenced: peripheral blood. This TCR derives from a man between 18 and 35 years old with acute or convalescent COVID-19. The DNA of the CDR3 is TGTGCCAGCAGCTTGGATATAGGGACAGGGGCAGATACGCAGTATTTT. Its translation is CASSLDIGTGADTQYF.